This T cell receptor (beta chain) was documented in a study of glioma-infiltrating T cells after dendritic cell vaccination. Regarding time point: after dendritic cell vaccination, including at tumor progression/relapse. Trimming removed 4 bases from V and 0 bases from J, with 9 bases in between. This CDR3 has 14 residues. Germline V gene sequence: CDR1 SEHNR, CDR2 FQNEAQ (reference sequence). Sequenced by immunoSEQ multiplex PCR; TCRdb stores in-frame clones only, minus some. The sample records approximately 50,000 clones, about nine tenths being singletons. The chain combines TRBV7-9 with TRBJ1-2, with D possibly TRBD1 on 6 matching bases. The clonotype comes from a human donor with glioblastoma. This sample comprised blood, obtained after dendritic cell vaccination. The CDR3 reads CASSSGQANYGYTF. The CDR3 nucleotides are TGTGCCAGCAGCTCGGGACAAGCTAACTATGGCTACACCTTC.